The 25 T cell receptor beta chains below all came from one sample that was sequenced in a study of regulatory T cells in long-lasting Graves disease. Time point indicated: persistent/refractory GD, antithyroid drugs over 5 years with positive TRAb. RNA from PBMCs was the source of the TCR library. Library construction for TCR beta used iRepertoire HTBI primers and Arm-PCR of CDR3 regions. TCRdb used MiXCR to reprocess the multiplex PCR reads, holding one entry per CDR3 protein. The profile shows 500,000 to 800,000 distinct CDR3 sequences, around 30% of them singletons. The input for sequencing was peripheral blood mononuclear cells (PBMCs), taken when the disease was refractory, from a patient treated with antithyroid drugs. These receptors came from a female donor with Graves disease.

In this sample, this clonotype turned up once. At one boundary the junction diverges from the germline segment, which might be a read error. The V gene is TRBV28, the J gene TRBJ1-5, with no clear D. The CDR3 extends over 14 amino acids. Per germline, CDR1 MDHEN and CDR2 SYDVKM. The CDR3 coding sequence is TGTACCAGCAGTCCCGGGAGTTATGGTCAGCCCCAGCATTTT. This gives the protein CTSSPGSYGQPQHF.

The table lists this clonotype with a few counts. This sequence joins TRBV5-1 and TRBJ1-5; 9 bases line up with TRBD1. V lost 0 bases and J lost 6; bases outside the gene matches: 4. This CDR3 contains 15 residues. Germline loops: CDR1 SGHRS, CDR2 YFSETQ. CDR3 in DNA: TGCGCCAGCAGCTTGGGGACAGGGGTCGGTCAGCCCCAGCATTTT. Encoded protein: CASSLGTGVGQPQHF.

The chain couples TRBV19 to TRBJ1-4, with D maybe TRBD1 (6 bases). V was trimmed by 7 bases and J by 1 base, leaving 16 bases between them. CDR3 length equals 16 residues. Germline CDR1 LNHDA, CDR2 SQIVND (reference sequence). The chain's CDR3 is CASNHPGGGTNEKLFF. The CDR3 DNA sequence: TGTGCCAGTAACCACCCCGGAGGGGGAACTAATGAAAAACTGTTTTTT.

This clonotype was seen a few times. This rearrangement joins TRBV6-1 to TRBJ1-5; 8 bases map to TRBD1. Germline V gene data show CDR1 as MNHNS and CDR2 as SASEGT. Trimming cost V 7 bases and J 1 base; bases outside gene matches: 6. The length of the CDR3 is 15 residues. Here the CDR3 DNA reads TGTGCCAGCAACCCCGGACAGGGAAGCAATCAGCCCCAGCATTTT. Translation: CASNPGQGSNQPQHF.

This chain links TRBV12-3 or TRBV12-4 with TRBJ1-5; TRBD1 matches 8 bases. V was pared by 2 bases and J by 6 bases, with 9 bases of the junction left unmatched. This CDR3 has 16 amino acids. CDR3 amino acids: CASSLQGRGRFQPQHF. DNA of the CDR3: TGTGCCAGCAGTTTACAGGGCAGGGGGCGATTTCAGCCCCAGCATTTT.

V usage is TRBV27 and J usage is TRBJ1-5, with 9 bases lining up with TRBD1. Germline lookup yields CDR1 MNHEY and CDR2 SMNVEV (reference sequence). V trimming: 5 bases; J trimming: 5 bases; junction bases outside the gene matches: 13. The CDR3 runs to 17 residues. The CDR3 loop reads CASSKQGASFLDQPQHF. DNA for the CDR3: TGTGCCAGCAGTAAACAGGGGGCGAGCTTCTTGGATCAGCCCCAGCATTTT.

There are a few counts of this clonotype. The chain uses TRBV20-1 and TRBJ1-1; D is perhaps TRBD1 (6 bases). The CDR3 loop spans 14 amino acids. Between the trimmed V and J ends, which lost 3 bases and 0 bases, there was a span of 11 bases. CDR1 DFQATT and CDR2 SNEGSKA come from the germline V gene (reference sequence). In DNA form, the CDR3 reads TGCAGTGCTAGCACTGACAGGCTGAACACTGAAGCTTTCTTT. The encoded protein is CSASTDRLNTEAFF.

V gene TRBV7-2 combines with J gene TRBJ2-5; D is perhaps TRBD2 (6 bases). From germline, CDR1 is SGHTA and CDR2 FQGNSA. Trimming took 5 bases from V and 4 from J, leaving 17 bases between them. This CDR3 comprises 15 residues. This CDR3 is CASSRTGDELETQYF. As DNA, the CDR3 is TGTGCCAGCAGCCGCACGGGGGACGAACTAGAGACCCAGTACTTC.

This clonotype was seen many times. V and J are TRBV2 and TRBJ2-7; TRBD2 matches at 7 bases. V shed 3 bases and J 0 bases; nucleotides not matched to a gene: 2. This CDR3 has 14 residues. Germline CDR1 is SNHLY and CDR2 is FYNNEI. The CDR3 region has the DNA TGTGCCAGCAGTGAGTCTAGCGGCTCCTACGAGCAGTACTTC. Amino acids: CASSESSGSYEQYF.

The chain is built from TRBV9 and TRBJ2-7; TRBD2 aligns across 10 bases. Germline CDR1 and CDR2: SGDLS and YYNGEE. V shed 4 bases, J shed 6 bases, and the junction held 10 bases outside the gene matches. The CDR3 contains 15 residues. CDR3 sequence reads: CASSPSGRALGEQYF. The CDR3, as DNA: TGTGCCAGCAGCCCAAGCGGGAGGGCCCTCGGCGAGCAGTACTTC.

The V gene is TRBV27, the J gene TRBJ2-5; 13 positions match TRBD2. Germline lookup yields CDR1 MNHEY and CDR2 SMNVEV (reference sequence). With V trimmed by 6 bases and J by 3 bases, 7 bases remained unmatched. This CDR3 region has 16 residues. CDR3 sequence: CASSRLAGGLKETQYF. CDR3 nucleotides: TGTGCCAGCAGCCGACTAGCGGGAGGATTAAAAGAGACCCAGTACTTC.

This clonotype was observed at least ten times. The chain employs TRBV6-9 and TRBJ1-1; D perhaps matches TRBD1 (6 bases). The CDR3 contains 15 residues. Per germline, CDR1 MNHGY and CDR2 SVAAGI. V was shortened by 4 bases and J by 6 bases, with 18 bases between the two germline ends. As DNA, the CDR3 is TGTGCCAGCAGTTCCATCTCCGGGACAAATCCTGAAGCTTTCTTT. It specifies CASSSISGTNPEAFF.

Here the CDR3 reads CASNLPPGQGTAGNTIYF. The CDR3 DNA follows: TGTGCCAGCAACCTCCCGCCGGGACAGGGGACAGCTGGAAACACCATATATTTT. The chain links TRBV27 to TRBJ1-3; TRBD1 matches at 10 bases. The trim removed 7 bases at V and 2 bases at J, leaving 14 bases unmatched. Looked up from germline, CDR1 is MNHEY and CDR2 is SMNVEV (reference sequence). This CDR3 has 18 residues.

The V call is TRBV5-1, the J call TRBJ1-2, with D possibly TRBD1 on 5 matching bases. Deletions cut 0 bases from V and 0 bases from J, with 9 bases between. This CDR3 is built from 15 residues. The germline gives CDR1 SGHRS, CDR2 YFSETQ. CDR3 sequence: CASSLVGVSNYGYTF. The DNA of the CDR3 is TGCGCCAGCAGCTTGGTAGGGGTATCTAACTATGGCTACACCTTC.

The chain uses TRBV7-9 and TRBJ2-7, with D perhaps TRBD1 or TRBD2 (5 bases each). V lost 5 bases to trimming and J lost 6 bases, with 14 bases between them. Per germline, CDR1 SEHNR and CDR2 FQNEAQ (reference sequence). CDR3 size: 13 residues. CDR3 nucleotide sequence: TGTGCCAGCAGCGCAGGTCCGGGGCTCGAGCAGTACTTC. Amino acid sequence: CASSAGPGLEQYF.

This clonotype was seen only a few times. V usage is TRBV12-3 or TRBV12-4 and J usage is TRBJ1-1; D not certain. This CDR3 region has 13 residues. V was trimmed by 6 bases and J by 3 bases, leaving 11 bases between them. CDR3 in DNA: TGTGCCAGCAGACCAGAGGACCACACTGAAGCTTTCTTT. It is translated as CASRPEDHTEAFF.

This clonotype was seen a few times. J is TRBJ1-2 and V is TRBV29-1, with D uncertain. CDR1 and CDR2 from the germline V gene are SQVTM and ANQGSEA. V lost 6 bases, J lost 9 bases, and 11 bases lay in between. The CDR3 has 10 residues. DNA of the CDR3: TGCAGCGTGTACAGCTCGAGCTACACCTTC. Protein product: CSVYSSSYTF.

The chain employs TRBV12-3 or TRBV12-4 and TRBJ2-7, with 10 bases fitting TRBD2. The V gene end was trimmed by 5 bases and the J gene end by 5 bases; junction bases not matched to a gene: 9. This CDR3 is 15 amino acids long. The CDR3 spells CASSHPLAGVNEQYF. DNA for the CDR3: TGTGCCAGCAGTCACCCCCTAGCGGGAGTTAACGAGCAGTACTTC.

This clonotype was seen a few times. J is TRBJ1-5 and V is TRBV6-4; possibly TRBD1 for D (5 bases). This CDR3 contains 15 residues. The germline gives CDR1 MRHNA, CDR2 SNTAGT. Trimming removed 2 bases from V and 0 bases from J, with 8 bases in between. As DNA, the CDR3 is TGTGCCAGCAGTGACGGGGCGGATAGCAATCAGCCCCAGCATTTT. It is translated as CASSDGADSNQPQHF.

This chain uses TRBV19 with TRBJ1-5; D is unresolved. The CDR3 extends over 13 amino acids. V was shortened by 4 bases and J by 2 bases, with 6 bases between the two germline ends. Germline loops: CDR1 LNHDA, CDR2 SQIVND (reference sequence). This chain's CDR3 is CASSTKRNQPQHF. DNA of the CDR3: TGTGCCAGTAGTACTAAACGCAATCAGCCCCAGCATTTT.

The rearrangement links TRBV15 to TRBJ1-3, with unresolved D. The CDR3 extends over 17 amino acids. Germline V gene data show CDR1 as LNHNV and CDR2 as YYDKDF (reference sequence). V was trimmed by 0 bases and J by 0 bases, leaving 12 bases between them. Written as DNA, the CDR3 is TGTGCCACCAGCAGAGATGAGATGGTCAGCTCTGGAAACACCATATATTTT. Translated: CATSRDEMVSSGNTIYF.

This sequence joins TRBV5-1 and TRBJ1-4; no clear D. CDR3 size: 14 residues. V lost 4 bases and J 7 bases, leaving 14 bases between the germline ends. Germline V lookup: CDR1 SGHRS, CDR2 YFSETQ. The CDR3 here is CASSPDLASEKLFF. The CDR3 region has the DNA TGCGCCAGCAGCCCGGATTTGGCGAGTGAAAAACTGTTTTTT.

V is TRBV12-3 or TRBV12-4 and J is TRBJ1-2; weak D call: TRBD1 (6 bases). With 7 bases removed from V and 8 bases from J, the gap between germline ends came to 20 bases. CDR3 length equals 14 residues. CDR3 bases: TGTGCCAGCACCGACCCGGGACAAACGAGCGGCTACACCTTC. Amino acids: CASTDPGQTSGYTF.

J is TRBJ1-2 and V is TRBV9, with 7 bases lining up with TRBD1. Per germline, CDR1 SGDLS and CDR2 YYNGEE. The CDR3 is 17 amino acids. V gave up 4 bases and J gave up 10 bases; unmatched junction bases: 22. The CDR3 protein is CASSPLSVPQLRGDYTF. The DNA of the CDR3 is TGTGCCAGCAGCCCGTTGTCCGTACCACAACTCAGGGGGGACTACACCTTC. Using reference TRBV9 and TRBJ1-2 for the parts outside the CDR3, the full variable domain is DSGVTQTPKHLITATGQRVTLRCSPRSGDLSVYWYQQSLDQGLQFLIQYYNGEERAKGNILERFSAQQFPDLHSELNLSSLELGDSALYFCASSPLSVPQLRGDYTFGSGTRLTVV.

The rearrangement uses TRBV12-3 or TRBV12-4 and TRBJ1-1, with TRBD1 as a possible D gene (6 bases). The ends were cut back, 3 bases at V and 3 bases at J, with 11 bases in the middle. The CDR3 is made up of 14 amino acids. Written as DNA, the CDR3 is TGTGCCAGCAGTTTCGGGGGCATGGACACTGAAGCTTTCTTT. Translating it yields CASSFGGMDTEAFF.